This section outlines one T cell receptor beta chain sequence together with its context. What it recognizes is unknown. Germline-derived CDR1 and CDR2 are DFQATT and SNEGSKA (reference sequence). V was clipped by 0 bases and J by 4 bases; unmatched bases: 8. This CDR3 comprises 16 residues. This sample is part of a study of CD8+CD57+ T cells in acquired aplastic anemia. The wider study: Sorted CD4+ and CD8+ cells gave an average of approximately 3 ug of DNA.

Study findings and constraints: Some 27 CD8+ CDR3 sequences were shared between patients and controls.

The template for TCR beta VDJ and CDR3 sequence profiling was genomic DNA. TCRdb fed the reads into MiXCR, producing one record per CDR3 protein. The sample yields some 240,000 distinct CDR3 sequences, 34% seen once. The rearrangement joins TRBV20-1 to TRBJ2-3, with 9 bases matching TRBD2. The source material was sorted CD4+, CD8+, or CD8+CD57+ T cells (not recorded which) from PBMCs. This clonotype originated in a human donor in good health, serving as a control. CDR3 sequence: CSARDVASGEADTQYF. The DNA for the CDR3 is TGCAGTGCTAGAGATGTGGCTAGCGGGGAAGCAGATACGCAGTATTTT.